The rows below give T cell receptor beta chains drawn from one sample of a study of CD8+ T cells in alopecia areata. Produced via immunoSEQ multiplex PCR; TCRdb's table is partial and in-frame only. Among 110,000 or so clones listed, around 61% were seen once. The specimen sequenced was CD4+ T cells sorted from blood. These receptors originate from a human donor in good health. Both conserved end residues are part of each CDR3. D genes are given only for firm matches. Not all rows give a size; the values are once, few, many and, for expanded clones, a class.

V: TRBV30; J: TRBJ1-2; D: -; size: -; DNA: TGTGCCTCCGAAACCGGGACAAACTTACGTGGCTACACCTTC; CDR3: CASETGTNLRGYTF
V: TRBV15; J: TRBJ1-4; D: -; size: -; DNA: TGTGCCACCAGCAGGGAACTTTCTAGAACTAATGAAAAACTGTTTTTT; CDR3: CATSRELSRTNEKLFF
V: TRBV11-1; J: TRBJ2-1; D: -; size: -; DNA: TGTGCCAGCAGCTTAGAGCCAAAGAATGAGCAGTTCTTC; CDR3: CASSLEPKNEQFF
V: TRBV25-1; J: TRBJ1-4; D: -; size: -; DNA: TGTGCCAGCAGTGAATGGAACGGGATGAATGAAAAACTGTTTTTT; CDR3: CASSEWNGMNEKLFF
V: TRBV7-7; J: TRBJ2-1; D: -; size: -; DNA: TGTGCCAGCAGCGCATCCGGGACCACCGTCGATGAGCAGTTCTTC; CDR3: CASSASGTTVDEQFF
V: TRBV27; J: TRBJ1-6; D: -; size: -; DNA: TGTGCCAGCCGTCTCCAGGGCCGGTTGGGTTCACCCCTCCACTTT; CDR3: CASRLQGRLGSPLHF
V: TRBV30; J: TRBJ1-2; D: -; size: -; DNA: TGTGCCTGGAGCGACAGCCCAGTCTATGGCTACACCTTC; CDR3: CAWSDSPVYGYTF
V: TRBV2; J: TRBJ1-2; D: TRBD1; size: -; DNA: TGTGCCAGCAGTCCAGGACAGGGGGCGGATGGCTACACCTTC; CDR3: CASSPGQGADGYTF
V: TRBV29-1; J: TRBJ2-7; D: TRBD1; size: few; DNA: TGCAGCATTGGGACAGGGTCCTTCTACGAGCAGTACTTC; CDR3: CSIGTGSFYEQYF
V: TRBV29-1; J: TRBJ2-7; D: TRBD1; size: once; DNA: TGCAGCGCCCGGGACAGGTCAACCTACGAGCAGTACTTC; CDR3: CSARDRSTYEQYF
V: TRBV5-1; J: TRBJ2-3; D: -; size: -; DNA: TGCGCCAGCAGCCAGGGGACTCCGGCGAACACGCAGTATTTT; CDR3: CASSQGTPANTQYF
V: TRBV9; J: TRBJ1-3; D: -; size: few; DNA: TGTGCCAGCAGCGTAGCTTGGTCCCCCATGGACACCATATATTTT; CDR3: CASSVAWSPMDTIYF
V: TRBV27; J: TRBJ2-1; D: TRBD2; size: -; DNA: TGTGCCAGCAGTTCGCTCGGACTAGCGGGGGTTGGTGAGCAGTTCTTC; CDR3: CASSSLGLAGVGEQFF
V: TRBV7-8; J: TRBJ1-1; D: -; size: -; DNA: TGTGCCAGCAGCGGAGGACCCTGGGACACTGAAGCTTTCTTT; CDR3: CASSGGPWDTEAFF
V: TRBV29-1; J: TRBJ1-5; D: -; size: few; DNA: TGCAGCGTTGGTGGCCAGCCGAATCAGCCCCAGCATTTT; CDR3: CSVGGQPNQPQHF
V: TRBV7-9; J: TRBJ2-5; D: TRBD2; size: -; DNA: TGTGCCAGCAGTGGACTAGCGGGGGAGACCCAGTACTTC; CDR3: CASSGLAGETQYF
V: TRBV29-1; J: TRBJ2-7; D: -; size: few; DNA: TGCAGCGTCGATACAGATTACGAGCAGTACTTC; CDR3: CSVDTDYEQYF
V: TRBV2; J: TRBJ1-2; D: TRBD1; size: -; DNA: TGTGCCAGCTGTCGTCGGGACAGGGTCGGCTACACCTTC; CDR3: CASCRRDRVGYTF
V: TRBV18; J: TRBJ2-5; D: -; size: -; DNA: TGTGCCAGCTCACCAGTCCGGGGCATCCAAGAGACCCAGTACTTC; CDR3: CASSPVRGIQETQYF
V: TRBV7-2; J: TRBJ1-5; D: -; size: once; DNA: TGTGCCAGCAGCTTAGAACAGGGAACTAATCAGCCCCAGCATTTT; CDR3: CASSLEQGTNQPQHF
V: TRBV29-1; J: TRBJ2-7; D: -; size: -; DNA: TGCAGCGTTGTCGGTTCCTACGAGCAGTACTTC; CDR3: CSVVGSYEQYF
V: TRBV25-1; J: TRBJ2-5; D: -; size: few; DNA: TGTGCCAGCAGTGAATATCCCGCCCCCCGGGACACAGAAGAGACCCAGTACTTC; CDR3: CASSEYPAPRDTEETQYF
V: TRBV7-9; J: TRBJ1-2; D: -; size: -; DNA: TGTGCCAGCAGCCTCCTCGGGGCGAACTATGGCTACACCTTC; CDR3: CASSLLGANYGYTF
V: TRBV19; J: TRBJ1-2; D: -; size: once; DNA: TGTGCCAGTAGGGAGGGAACTGGCTACACCTTC; CDR3: CASREGTGYTF
V: TRBV10-3; J: TRBJ2-3; D: -; size: -; DNA: TGTGCCATCAGTGATACAGGGAAGAGCACAGATACGCAGTATTTT; CDR3: CAISDTGKSTDTQYF
V: TRBV6-5; J: TRBJ1-2; D: -; size: -; DNA: TGTGCCAGCAGTCAAGGACGGACCTATGGCTACACCTTC; CDR3: CASSQGRTYGYTF
V: TRBV29-1; J: TRBJ2-5; D: -; size: -; DNA: TGCAGCGTTGAGGGGTCGGGCCAGTACTTC; CDR3: CSVEGSGQYF
V: TRBV7-2; J: TRBJ1-2; D: -; size: -; DNA: TGTGCCAGCAGCTACAGGGACGGCGGTGGCTACACCTTC; CDR3: CASSYRDGGGYTF
V: TRBV7-7; J: TRBJ2-1; D: -; size: few; DNA: TGTGCCAGCAGCCAAACAGGGAACGGAAATGAGCAGTTCTTC; CDR3: CASSQTGNGNEQFF
V: TRBV2; J: TRBJ1-2; D: -; size: -; DNA: TGTGCCAGCAGGGAGGGTTGGCAGGATTACTTC; CDR3: CASREGWQDYF
V: TRBV30; J: TRBJ2-5; D: TRBD2; size: -; DNA: TGTGCCTGGAGTGTAGGAACCCTCGCTAGCGGGGGGAAAGAGACCCAGTACTTC; CDR3: CAWSVGTLASGGKETQYF
V: TRBV11-2; J: TRBJ2-1; D: TRBD2; size: many; DNA: TGTGCCAGCAGCACCACTAGCGGGTCCTACAATGAGCAGTTCTTC; CDR3: CASSTTSGSYNEQFF
V: TRBV30; J: TRBJ1-2; D: TRBD1; size: -; DNA: TGTGCCTGGGGGCGGATTCGTGACAGGGTCTATGGCTACACCTTC; CDR3: CAWGRIRDRVYGYTF
V: TRBV30; J: TRBJ2-7; D: -; size: few; DNA: TGTGCCTGGAGTGTGCGGACCTACGAGCAGTACTTC; CDR3: CAWSVRTYEQYF
V: TRBV29-1; J: TRBJ2-7; D: -; size: -; DNA: TGCAGCGTTGAGGAGCCGGGGGACGAGCAGTACTTC; CDR3: CSVEEPGDEQYF
V: TRBV11-2; J: TRBJ2-3; D: -; size: -; DNA: TGTGCCAGCAGCTTTGTTGGCGGTAGCACAGATACGCAGTATTTT; CDR3: CASSFVGGSTDTQYF
V: TRBV5-1; J: TRBJ2-7; D: -; size: -; DNA: TGCGCCAGCAGCGTGACAGGAGGCCCAAGGTCATCGCGCGAGCAGTACTTC; CDR3: CASSVTGGPRSSREQYF
V: TRBV9; J: TRBJ1-3; D: -; size: -; DNA: TGTGCCAGCAGCCCGGGGACCCTAGGCTCTGGAAACACCATATATTTT; CDR3: CASSPGTLGSGNTIYF
V: TRBV18; J: TRBJ2-5; D: -; size: few; DNA: TGTGCCAGCTCACCCCAGGACCGCCGGGAGACCCAGTACTTC; CDR3: CASSPQDRRETQYF
V: TRBV9; J: TRBJ1-2; D: -; size: -; DNA: TGTGCCAGCAGCGTGGGGTGGACGGGGTATGGCTACACCTTC; CDR3: CASSVGWTGYGYTF
V: TRBV30; J: TRBJ1-1; D: -; size: -; DNA: TGTGCCTGTCAGGGAAGGGGAACTGAAGCTTTCTTT; CDR3: CACQGRGTEAFF
V: TRBV6-1; J: TRBJ2-2; D: -; size: -; DNA: TGTGCCAGCAGTGCCAAAGCCGGGACTTCGAACACCGGGGAGCTGTTTTTT; CDR3: CASSAKAGTSNTGELFF
V: TRBV10-3; J: TRBJ1-6; D: -; size: once; DNA: TGTGCCACCAGATCGGGAGGAAATTCACCCCTCCACTTT; CDR3: CATRSGGNSPLHF
V: TRBV6-5; J: TRBJ1-2; D: TRBD1; size: once; DNA: TGTGCCAGCAGACGAGGGACAGAGACCTATGGCTACACCTTC; CDR3: CASRRGTETYGYTF
V: TRBV6-5; J: TRBJ1-2; D: TRBD1; size: -; DNA: TGTGCCAGCGGAGGACAGGGAGGATCTCGGGGCTACACCTTC; CDR3: CASGGQGGSRGYTF
V: TRBV7-2; J: TRBJ2-4; D: -; size: -; DNA: TGTGCCAGCAGCTTAACGAGGGCCGGGAACATTCAGTACTTC; CDR3: CASSLTRAGNIQYF
V: TRBV2; J: TRBJ2-3; D: -; size: -; DNA: TGTGCCAGCAGTGAAGGAGCGGCTACTAACTCAGATACGCAGTATTTT; CDR3: CASSEGAATNSDTQYF
V: TRBV30; J: TRBJ2-2; D: TRBD1; size: -; DNA: TGTGCCTGCACAGACAGGGGGTGGTCGAACACCGGGGAGCTGTTTTTT; CDR3: CACTDRGWSNTGELFF
V: TRBV27; J: TRBJ2-7; D: TRBD1; size: -; DNA: TGTGCCAGCAGTTTAGTTCGAAAGGGACAGGGGACCTACGAGCAGTACTTC; CDR3: CASSLVRKGQGTYEQYF
V: TRBV30; J: TRBJ1-2; D: -; size: -; DNA: TGTGCCTGGACTGGGACACCCAAGAGTGGCTACACCTTC; CDR3: CAWTGTPKSGYTF
V: TRBV5-1; J: TRBJ2-1; D: TRBD1; size: -; DNA: TGCGCCAGCAGTTTACAGGGGCCGAACAATGAGCAGTTCTTC; CDR3: CASSLQGPNNEQFF
V: TRBV11-1; J: TRBJ1-2; D: TRBD1; size: -; DNA: TGTGCCAGCAGCTACAGGGGAGGCTACACCTTC; CDR3: CASSYRGGYTF